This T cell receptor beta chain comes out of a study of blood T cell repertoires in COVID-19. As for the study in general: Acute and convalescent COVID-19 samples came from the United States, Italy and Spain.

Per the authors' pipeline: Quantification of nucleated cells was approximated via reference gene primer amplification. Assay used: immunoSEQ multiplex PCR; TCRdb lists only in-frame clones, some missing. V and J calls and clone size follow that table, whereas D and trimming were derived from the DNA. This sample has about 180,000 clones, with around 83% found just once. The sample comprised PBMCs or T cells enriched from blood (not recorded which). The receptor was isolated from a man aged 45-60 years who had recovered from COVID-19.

CDR3 in DNA: TGTGCCAGCAGCGTCCCGACACCGAACACTGAAGCTTTCTTT. As protein: CASSVPTPNTEAFF. The rearrangement uses TRBV5-5 and TRBJ1-1, with D uncertain. Trimming cost V 4 bases and J 1 base, with 11 bases left between them. This CDR3 has 14 residues. The germline CDR1 and CDR2 sequences are SGHKS and YYEKEE (reference sequence).